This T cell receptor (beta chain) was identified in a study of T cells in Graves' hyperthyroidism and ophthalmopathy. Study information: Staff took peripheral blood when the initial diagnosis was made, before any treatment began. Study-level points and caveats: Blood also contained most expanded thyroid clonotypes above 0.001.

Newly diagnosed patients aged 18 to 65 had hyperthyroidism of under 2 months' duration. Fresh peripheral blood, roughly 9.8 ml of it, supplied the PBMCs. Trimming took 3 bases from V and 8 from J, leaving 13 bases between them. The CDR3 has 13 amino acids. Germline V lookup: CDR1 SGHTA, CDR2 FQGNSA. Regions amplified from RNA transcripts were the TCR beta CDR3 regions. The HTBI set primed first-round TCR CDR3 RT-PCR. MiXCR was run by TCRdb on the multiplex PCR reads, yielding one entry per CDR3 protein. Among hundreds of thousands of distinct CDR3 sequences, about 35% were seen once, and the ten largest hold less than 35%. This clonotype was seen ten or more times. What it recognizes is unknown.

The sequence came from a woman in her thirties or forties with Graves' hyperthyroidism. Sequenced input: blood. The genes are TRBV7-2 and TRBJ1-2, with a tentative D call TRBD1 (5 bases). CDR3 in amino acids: CASSLGTLGGYTF. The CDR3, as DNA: TGTGCCAGCAGCTTGGGGACGTTGGGAGGCTACACCTTC. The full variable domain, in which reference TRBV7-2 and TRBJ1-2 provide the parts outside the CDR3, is GAGVSQSPSNKVTEKGKDVELRCDPISGHTALYWYRQSLGQGLEFLIYFQGNSAPDKSGLPSDRFSAERTGGSVSTLTIQRTQQEDSAVYLCASSLGTLGGYTFGSGTRLTVV.